This T cell receptor (beta chain) stems from a study of blood T cell repertoires in COVID-19 (dated by TCRdb to the early 2020s). Looking at the study overall: Samples covering the acute and convalescent phases of COVID-19 were provided by collaborators in the United States, Italy and Spain. The prospective study material was composed of cDNA or gDNA derived from T cells, B-cell-depleted T cells, or PBMCs. Deeply sampled blood TCRbeta repertoires from subjects exposed to, actively infected with, or recovered from COVID-19 were included in the dataset. A freely available public database, intended as a resource for researchers studying the immune response to SARS-CoV-2, is where the repertoires were released. Samples came from the ongoing ImmuneRACE study (first 160 participants) plus 1,254 subjects from 6 global collaborators. Nearly every sample came with metadata listing a de-identified subject ID, COVID-19 status, age in years and sex. HLA class I and class II types, where available, came from metadata supplied by the sample provider rather than from assay-based typing. What the study reported, not specific to this receptor: How much clinical and demographic metadata was included differed by source and by participant, and the metadata was provided uncurated.

TCRbeta CDR3 regions were amplified from genomic DNA using the immunoSEQ Assay, a bias-controlled multiplex PCR. Per the authors' processing: The number of nucleated cells in each sample was estimated from the amplification of reference gene primers within the assay. Sequence reads were collapsed and filtered to measure the absolute abundance of every unique TCRbeta CDR3 rearrangement. For each sample, productive Simpson clonality was calculated by taking the square root of Simpson's diversity index across productive rearrangements. Held by TCRdb, this immuneACCESS table contains in-frame sequences only and omits some clones. Under half of the omission traces to an unresolved V gene where checked; the cause of the rest is unknown. V and J calls and clone size are given by that table; D and trimming were obtained from the DNA. The sample includes about 140,000 clones, with over 80% observed a single time. The ten biggest clones cover 6.2% of the sample.

The CDR3 sequence holds 15 residues, the cysteine and phenylalanine included. Only the CDR3 part of the read is kept: 45 bases, read in frame from the first base. V and J are trimmed by 6 bases and 1 base, and the gene matches miss 4 bases of the junction. In the germline V gene (reference sequence), CDR1 corresponds to LNHDA and CDR2 to SQIVND. Of note for this clone: Its antigen remains undetermined. Within one base of it there is no much larger clone, and no base qualities were kept.

Enrolling through a virtual design, the prospective study's participants ranged in age from roughly 18 to 90 years and lived across about two dozen United States geographic areas. To assign participants to cohorts, the prospective study relied on clinical history that participants themselves reported in a screening survey and a study questionnaire. For ImmuneRACE Cohort 3, a participant was defined as recovered based on two consecutive negative NP/OP PCR tests, clearance by a healthcare professional, or resolution of symptoms. In the prospective study, whole blood, serum and a nasopharyngeal or oropharyngeal swab were collected from each participant by mobile phlebotomists. Prospective study participants could optionally give additional blood draws and questionnaires over an approximately 2-month period. Before DNA extraction, blood samples from the prospective study were shipped at room temperature or frozen.

This TCR came from a woman aged 40 to 50 who had recovered from COVID-19. Sequencing was done on a sample of PBMCs or T cells enriched from blood (not recorded which). In this chain, TRBV19 is recombined with TRBJ2-2; TRBD1 agrees with 8 junctional bases. The base sequence is TGTGCCAGTAGACCGGGACAGGAGAACACCGGGGAGCTGTTTTTT. Protein translation: CASRPGQENTGELFF.